This TCR beta chain is from a study of blood T cell repertoires in COVID-19. Trimming removed 5 bases from V and 7 bases from J, with 11 bases in between. The CDR3 consists of 12 residues. Per the original data handling: Amplified reference gene primers provided the basis for estimating nucleated cell counts. The data were produced by immunoSEQ multiplex PCR, yet TCRdb's version contains in-frame clones alone and is incomplete. From that table come the V and J calls and clone size; the DNA was used to work out D and trimming. Found here are fewer than 120,000 clones, around 79% of them singletons; the top ten hold 16%.

Sequencing was performed on peripheral blood. The receptor comes from a woman aged 80 or older with active or convalescent COVID-19. The genes are TRBV12-3 or TRBV12-4 and TRBJ1-2; the D gene is possibly TRBD1 (5 bases). CDR3 DNA sequence: TGTGCCAGCAGTGGGGGGGGAGCTGGCTACACCTTC. It specifies CASSGGGAGYTF.